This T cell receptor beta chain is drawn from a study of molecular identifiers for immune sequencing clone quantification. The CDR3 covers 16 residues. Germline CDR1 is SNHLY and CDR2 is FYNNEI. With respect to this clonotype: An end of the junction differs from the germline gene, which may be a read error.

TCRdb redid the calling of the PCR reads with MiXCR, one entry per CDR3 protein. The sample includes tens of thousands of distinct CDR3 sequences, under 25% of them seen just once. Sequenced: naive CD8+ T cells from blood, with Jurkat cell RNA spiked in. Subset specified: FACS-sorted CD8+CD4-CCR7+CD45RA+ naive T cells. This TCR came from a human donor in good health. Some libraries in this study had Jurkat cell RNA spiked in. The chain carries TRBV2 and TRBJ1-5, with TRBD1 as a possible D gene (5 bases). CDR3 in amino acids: CASREAGLRANQPQHF. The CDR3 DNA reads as TGTGCCAGCAGGGAAGCGGGACTCAGAGCAAATCAGCCCCAGCATTTT. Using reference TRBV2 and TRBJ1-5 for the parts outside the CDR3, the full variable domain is EPEVTQTPSHQVTQMGQEVILRCVPISNHLYFYWYRQILGQKVEFLVSFYNNEISEKSEIFDDQFSVERPDGSNFTLKIRSTKLEDSAMYFCASREAGLRANQPQHFGDGTRLSIL.